Here is one TCR beta chain with its context. What it recognizes is unknown. The data stem from a study of CD4 T cells in relation to SARS-CoV-2 and coronaviruses. About the study: Convalescent donors were aged roughly 21 to 75, with median about 40 years. Crossreactive spike epitopes shared across donors were mapped to their HLA restriction. General observations from the study: According to naive versus memory sequencing, detected responses are memory recall, not newly primed. Crossreactivity was assessed only for spike protein, not other viral proteins.

Trimming shortened V by 3 bases and J by 6 bases, and 17 bases separated the two germline ends. The CDR3 covers 15 residues. Per the germline V gene, CDR1 is SGHNT and CDR2 is YYREEE (reference sequence). The protocol was immunoSEQ multiplex PCR, while the TCRdb copy is restricted to in-frame clones and leaves out a portion. The sample lists 50,000 to 70,000 clones; roughly 94% were seen once. The sequencing input was naive CD4+ T cells from PBMCs. Sample subset: naive CD4+ T cells isolated by negative enrichment. This receptor was obtained from an adult with COVID-19. The rearrangement links TRBV5-4 to TRBJ2-3, with D tentatively TRBD1 (6 bases). CDR3 sequence: CASSSDSQGPDTQYF. In DNA form, the CDR3 reads TGTGCCAGCAGCTCCGATTCACAGGGCCCCGATACGCAGTATTTT.